The rows below give T cell receptor beta chains drawn from one sample of a study of blood T cell repertoires in COVID-19. Profiling relied on immunoSEQ multiplex PCR, and the TCRdb table lists in-frame clones only, not all of them. The sample contains 330,000 or so clones, 88% of which appear only once. Sequencing used PBMCs or T cells enriched from blood (not recorded which). The receptors shown here come from a woman aged 30 to 39 who had been exposed to COVID-19. Each CDR3 is given with its conserved first and last residue. The D gene is left open where the match is weak. Size is omitted from some rows. Given values are once, few, many or a class for expanded clones.

j_call v_call clone_size d_call cdr3_nt cdr3_aa
TRBJ2-4 TRBV27 NA NA TGTGCCAGCACTAACCTAGCCAAAAACATTCAGTACTTC CASTNLAKNIQYF
TRBJ2-1 TRBV7-9 NA TRBD2 TGTGCCAGCAGCGCCGGGACTACCGACTACAATGAGCAGTTCTTC CASSAGTTDYNEQFF
TRBJ1-5 TRBV12-3/TRBV12-4 NA NA TGTGCCAGCAACGGCGGATGGAATCAGCCCCAGCATTTT CASNGGWNQPQHF
TRBJ2-7 TRBV6-5 once TRBD1 TGTGCCAGCAGTCCTGACAGGGGAGTCCGGTCATCTCAGTACTTC CASSPDRGVRSSQYF
TRBJ1-1 TRBV9 NA NA TGTGCCAGCAGCCAGTTACAGGGTATGAACACTGAAGCTTTCTTT CASSQLQGMNTEAFF
TRBJ1-2 TRBV2 few NA TGTGCCAGCTTAGGGACTGCGGTCAGCTACACCTTC CASLGTAVSYTF
TRBJ2-5 TRBV7-6 NA TRBD1 TGTGCCAGCAGCTCGGACAGGGGGCGTGGGGAGACCCAGTACTTC CASSSDRGRGETQYF
TRBJ2-7 TRBV7-6 NA TRBD1 TGTGCCAGCAGCTTACGGGACAGGGAGCACGAGCAGTACTTC CASSLRDREHEQYF
TRBJ2-7 TRBV5-1 once NA TGCGCCAGCAGCCCCCTAGGTACATCCTACGAGCAGTACTTC CASSPLGTSYEQYF
TRBJ2-5 TRBV12-3/TRBV12-4 NA NA TGTGCCAGCAGTTTCCTTAACAGCGGGACCCAGTACTTC CASSFLNSGTQYF
TRBJ1-4 TRBV5-5 NA TRBD1 TGTGCCAGCAGTTCCGGGACAGGGGCCCTGAATGAAAAACTGTTTTTT CASSSGTGALNEKLFF
TRBJ1-2 TRBV28 NA TRBD1 TGTGCCAGCAGTTTATTCGCCGGACAGGAGGGGTATGGCTACACCTTC CASSLFAGQEGYGYTF
TRBJ1-3 TRBV29-1 NA NA TGCAGCGTTGATGGAGTCTCTGGAAACACCATATATTTT CSVDGVSGNTIYF
TRBJ2-1 TRBV29-1 NA NA TGCAGCGTTGACCTTATGGCTGCGGGTGGGGTTGGTAATGAGCAGTTCTTC CSVDLMAAGGVGNEQFF
TRBJ2-1 TRBV9 NA NA TGTGCCAGCAGCGCCGACAATGAGCAGTTCTTC CASSADNEQFF
TRBJ2-7 TRBV18 NA NA TGTGCCAGCTCACCAGGGGACACTGCCTCCTACGAGCAGTACTTC CASSPGDTASYEQYF
TRBJ1-1 TRBV11-2 NA TRBD1 TGTGCCAGCAGCTTAGCCCACAGGGGACCCATGAACACTGAAGCTTTCTTT CASSLAHRGPMNTEAFF
TRBJ2-3 TRBV30 once NA TGTGCCTGGATGGGACTGGACAGGCGCACAGATACGCAGTATTTT CAWMGLDRRTDTQYF
TRBJ2-1 TRBV5-4 NA TRBD2 TGTGCCAGCAGCTCTGGACTAGCGGGAGGTGAGCAGTTCTTC CASSSGLAGGEQFF
TRBJ2-7 TRBV15 NA TRBD2 TGTGCCACCAGCAGGGGGACTAGCGGCTCCTACGAGCAGTACTTC CATSRGTSGSYEQYF